The source of this T cell receptor (beta chain) is a study of follicular helper T cells after annual influenza vaccination. Study-level results: Day 7 ICOS+CD38+ clones later appeared mostly in ICOS-CD38- cTfh.

Trimming took 1 base from V and 4 from J, leaving 7 bases between them. The V gene's germline CDR1 is SGHRS and CDR2 YFSETQ. This CDR3 has 13 residues. The time point denotes: 2015-2016 season, pre-vaccination. Produced via immunoSEQ multiplex PCR; TCRdb's table is partial and in-frame only. The sample consists of several thousand clones, approximately 78% of them appearing once. Regarding this clone: What it recognizes is unknown.

The sequencing used CXCR5- memory CD4+ T cells sorted from blood, collected on the day of influenza vaccination. This TCR was sampled from an adult who received the influenza vaccine. This sequence joins TRBV5-1 and TRBJ2-3; D is undetermined. In nucleotides, the CDR3 is TGCGCCAGCAGCTTGCCGGGTCCAGATACGCAGTATTTT. Translation: CASSLPGPDTQYF.